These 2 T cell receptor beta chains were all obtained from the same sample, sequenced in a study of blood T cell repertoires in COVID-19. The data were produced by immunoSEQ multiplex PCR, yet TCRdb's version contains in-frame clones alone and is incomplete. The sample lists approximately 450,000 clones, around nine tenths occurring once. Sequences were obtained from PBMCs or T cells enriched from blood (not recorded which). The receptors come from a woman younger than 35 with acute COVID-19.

CDR3 in amino acids: CASSAGERGGTDTQYF. CDR3 bases: TGTGCCAGCAGCGCTGGGGAGCGGGGTGGCACAGATACGCAGTATTTT. The chain uses TRBV5-5 and TRBJ2-3; 7 positions agree with TRBD2. Unmatched junction bases numbered 9, after V lost 4 bases and J lost 1 base. Per the germline V gene, CDR1 is SGHKS and CDR2 is YYEKEE (reference sequence). CDR3 size: 16 residues.

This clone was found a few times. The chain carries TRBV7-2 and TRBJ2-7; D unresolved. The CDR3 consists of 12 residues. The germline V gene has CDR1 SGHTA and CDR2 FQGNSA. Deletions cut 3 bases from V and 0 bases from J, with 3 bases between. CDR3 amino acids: CASSFSSYEQYF. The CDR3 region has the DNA TGTGCCAGCAGCTTTAGCTCCTACGAGCAGTACTTC.